This T cell receptor beta chain was profiled in a study of tumor and adjacent non-tumor tissue in lung cancer. Study details: On average, productive TCRbeta reads reached about 4.2 million per sample.

As to this clonotype: Mismatch with germline at one junction end may stem from a read error.

CDR1 and CDR2 from the germline V gene are SGHAT and FQNNGV. This CDR3 is 11 amino acids long. The template was RNA from unsorted bulk tissue. Three rounds of nested PCR, following a modified ARM-PCR protocol, produced the TCRbeta library. TCRdb re-called the multiplex PCR reads with MiXCR, one entry per CDR3 protein. The sample includes over 100,000 distinct CDR3 sequences, more than 60% of them seen just once. The source is a woman aged 60 to 75 with non-small cell lung cancer. This chain links TRBV11-2 with TRBJ2-3; D is unclear. Input material: lung tumor tissue. The CDR3 reads CASSLTDKKYF. The CDR3 DNA sequence: TGTGCCAGCAGCTTAACAGATAAGAAGTATTTC.